This T cell receptor (beta chain) comes out of a study of blood T cells in healthy people across ages. Trimming took 1 base from V and 7 from J; bases not matched to a gene: 8. The CDR3 spans 14 residues. Per the germline V gene, CDR1 is DFQATT and CDR2 is SNEGSKA (reference sequence). For the second PCR, which ran for roughly 7 to 11 cycles, a sample-barcoded 5' primer and a J-beta primer mix were used. TCRdb reprocessed the 5' RACE reads via MiXCR and lists one record per CDR3 protein. There are approximately 1.5 million distinct CDR3 sequences in the sample; 34% occur only once, and roughly 10% lies in the top ten. This clonotype turned up a few times.

This chain uses TRBV20-1 with TRBJ1-1; TRBD1 matches at 8 bases. Specimen: blood. The receptor comes from a woman younger than 45 in good health. The CDR3 bases are TGCAGTGCTAGAGGCTGGACAGGGCGATATGAAGCTTTCTTT. It codes for CSARGWTGRYEAFF.